This TCR beta chain was obtained from a study of T cells in localized non-small cell lung cancer. General study points: Uninvolved adjacent lung showed peak T cell clonality, exceeding tumor.

For this clone: What it binds is unknown.

The protocol was immunoSEQ multiplex PCR, while the TCRdb copy is restricted to in-frame clones and leaves out a portion. This sample has 40,000 to 55,000 clones, with around 86% found just once. V was trimmed by 3 bases and J by 2 bases, leaving 14 bases between them. Germline values: CDR1 MGHRA, CDR2 YSYEKL. The CDR3 consists of 15 residues. This TCR was recovered from a man aged 40 to 75 with stage III lung adenocarcinoma. The sample in question was peripheral blood mononuclear cells, obtained before any cancer treatment. This chain connects TRBV4-1 to TRBJ2-7; possible D gene TRBD2, 5 bases. CDR3 region: CASSQARTGTYEQYF. The CDR3, as DNA: TGCGCCAGCAGCCAGGCCCGGACGGGAACCTACGAGCAGTACTTC.